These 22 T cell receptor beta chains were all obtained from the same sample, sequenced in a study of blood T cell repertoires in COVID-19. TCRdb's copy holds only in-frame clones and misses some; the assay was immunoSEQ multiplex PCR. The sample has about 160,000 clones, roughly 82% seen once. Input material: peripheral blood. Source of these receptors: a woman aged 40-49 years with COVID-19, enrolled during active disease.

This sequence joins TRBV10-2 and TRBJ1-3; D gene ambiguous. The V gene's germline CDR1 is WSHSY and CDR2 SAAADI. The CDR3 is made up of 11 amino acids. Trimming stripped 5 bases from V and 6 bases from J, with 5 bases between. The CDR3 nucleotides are TGCGCCAGCAGTTCAGAAAACACCATATATTTT. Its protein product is CASSSENTIYF.

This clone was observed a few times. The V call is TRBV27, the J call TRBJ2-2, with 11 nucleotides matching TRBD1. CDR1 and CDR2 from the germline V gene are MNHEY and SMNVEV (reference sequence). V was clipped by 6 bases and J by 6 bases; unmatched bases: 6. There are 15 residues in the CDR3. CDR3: CASRTGTGGSGELFF. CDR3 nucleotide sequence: TGTGCCAGCAGGACCGGGACAGGGGGGTCCGGGGAGCTGTTTTTT.

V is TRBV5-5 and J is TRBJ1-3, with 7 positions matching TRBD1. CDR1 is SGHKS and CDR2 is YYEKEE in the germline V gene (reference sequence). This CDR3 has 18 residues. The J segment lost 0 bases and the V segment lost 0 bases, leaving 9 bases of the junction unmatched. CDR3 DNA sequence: TGTGCCAGCAGCTTGGGGGTAGGGGGCGCAATCTCTGGAAACACCATATATTTT. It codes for CASSLGVGGAISGNTIYF.

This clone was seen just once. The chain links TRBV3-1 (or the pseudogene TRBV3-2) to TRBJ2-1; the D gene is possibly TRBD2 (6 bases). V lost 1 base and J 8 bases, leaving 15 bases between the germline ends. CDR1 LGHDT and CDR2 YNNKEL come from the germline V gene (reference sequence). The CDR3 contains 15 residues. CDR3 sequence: CASSQAGLSTDEQFF. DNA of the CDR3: TGTGCCAGCAGCCAAGCAGGACTATCTACGGATGAGCAGTTCTTC.

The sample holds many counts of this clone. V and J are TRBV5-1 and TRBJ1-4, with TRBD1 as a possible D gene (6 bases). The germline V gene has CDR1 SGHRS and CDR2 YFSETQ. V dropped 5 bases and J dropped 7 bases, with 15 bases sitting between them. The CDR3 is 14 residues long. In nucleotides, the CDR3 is TGCGCCAGCAGTAATAGACAGGCCCCTGAAAAACTGTTTTTT. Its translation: CASSNRQAPEKLFF.

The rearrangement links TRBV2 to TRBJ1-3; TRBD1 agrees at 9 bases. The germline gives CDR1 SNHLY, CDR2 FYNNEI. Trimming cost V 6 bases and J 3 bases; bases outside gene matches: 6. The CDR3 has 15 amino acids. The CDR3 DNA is TGTGCCAGCAGGGATACAGGGGGCGTTGGAAACACCATATATTTT. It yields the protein CASRDTGGVGNTIYF.

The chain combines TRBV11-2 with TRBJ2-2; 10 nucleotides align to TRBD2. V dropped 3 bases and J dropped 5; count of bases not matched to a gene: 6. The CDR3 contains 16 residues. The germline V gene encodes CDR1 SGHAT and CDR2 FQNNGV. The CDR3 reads CASSLLAGVRTGELFF. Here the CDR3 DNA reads TGTGCCAGCAGCTTGCTAGCGGGAGTCCGAACCGGGGAGCTGTTTTTT.

This CDR3 is CASSIDLAGGTTDTQYF. CDR3 bases: TGTGCCAGTAGTATAGATCTAGCGGGGGGCACCACAGATACGCAGTATTTT. The genes are TRBV19 and TRBJ2-3, with TRBD2 matching over 11 bases. This CDR3 region has 17 residues. CDR1 LNHDA and CDR2 SQIVND come from the germline V gene (reference sequence). The trim removed 0 bases at V and 2 bases at J, leaving 4 bases unmatched.

The CDR3 reads CASSQDKMNTEAFF. CDR3 sequence (DNA): TGTGCCAGCAGTCAGGACAAGATGAACACTGAAGCTTTCTTT. This chain connects TRBV2 to TRBJ1-1; D perhaps matches TRBD1 (5 bases). The CDR3 runs 14 residues. The germline CDR1 and CDR2 sequences are SNHLY and FYNNEI. V was clipped by 5 bases and J by 0 bases, with 10 bases between them.

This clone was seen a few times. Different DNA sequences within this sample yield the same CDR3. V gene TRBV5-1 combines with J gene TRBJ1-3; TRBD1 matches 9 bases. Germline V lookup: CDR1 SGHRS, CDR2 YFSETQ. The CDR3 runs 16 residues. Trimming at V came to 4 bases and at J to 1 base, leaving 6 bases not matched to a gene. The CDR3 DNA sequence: TGCGCCAGCAGCCTTGGGACAGGGACGTCTGGAAACACCATATATTTT. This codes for CASSLGTGTSGNTIYF.

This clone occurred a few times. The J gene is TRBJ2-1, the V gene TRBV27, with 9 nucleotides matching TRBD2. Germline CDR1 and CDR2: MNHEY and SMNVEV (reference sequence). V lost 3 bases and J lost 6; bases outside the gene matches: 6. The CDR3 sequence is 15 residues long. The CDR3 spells CASSLAGGPFNEQFF. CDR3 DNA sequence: TGTGCCAGCAGTTTGGCGGGGGGGCCCTTCAATGAGCAGTTCTTC.

The CDR3 reads CASSPGTGGDQPQHF. As DNA, the CDR3 is TGTGCCAGCAGTCCCGGGACAGGGGGAGATCAGCCCCAGCATTTT. J is TRBJ1-5 and V is TRBV6-4; 11 bases align to TRBD1. J lost 5 bases, V lost 5 bases, and 5 bases had no gene match. From germline, CDR1 is MRHNA and CDR2 SNTAGT. The CDR3 totals 15 residues.

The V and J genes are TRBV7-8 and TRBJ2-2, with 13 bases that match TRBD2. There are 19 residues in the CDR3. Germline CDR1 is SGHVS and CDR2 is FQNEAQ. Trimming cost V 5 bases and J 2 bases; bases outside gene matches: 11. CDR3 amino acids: CASSLRTSGGRYNTGELFF. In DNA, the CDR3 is TGTGCCAGCAGCCTCAGGACTAGCGGGGGAAGGTATAACACCGGGGAGCTGTTTTTT.

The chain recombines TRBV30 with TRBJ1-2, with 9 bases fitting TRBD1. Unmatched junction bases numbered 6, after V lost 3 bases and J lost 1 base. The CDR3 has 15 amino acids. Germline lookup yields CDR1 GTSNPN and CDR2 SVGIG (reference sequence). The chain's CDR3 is CAWRRDRALNYGYTF. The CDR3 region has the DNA TGTGCCTGGAGGAGGGACAGGGCGCTTAACTATGGCTACACCTTC.

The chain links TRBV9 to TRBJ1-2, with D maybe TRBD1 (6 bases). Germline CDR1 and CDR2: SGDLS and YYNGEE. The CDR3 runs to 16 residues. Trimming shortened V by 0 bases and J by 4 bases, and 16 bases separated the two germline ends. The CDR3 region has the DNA TGTGCCAGCAGCGTAGGAGCGGGGGGGCGCGGCTATGGCTACACCTTC. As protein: CASSVGAGGRGYGYTF.

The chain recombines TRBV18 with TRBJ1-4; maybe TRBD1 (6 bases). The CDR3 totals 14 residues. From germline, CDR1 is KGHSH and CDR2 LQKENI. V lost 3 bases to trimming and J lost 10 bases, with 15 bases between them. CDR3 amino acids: CASSPLPQGGKLFF. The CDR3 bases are TGTGCCAGCTCACCTCTACCACAGGGTGGAAAACTGTTTTTT.

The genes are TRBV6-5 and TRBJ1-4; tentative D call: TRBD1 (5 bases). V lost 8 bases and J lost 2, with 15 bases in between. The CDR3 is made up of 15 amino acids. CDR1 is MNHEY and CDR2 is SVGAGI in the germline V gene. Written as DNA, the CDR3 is TGTGCCAGCCGGGGGTTCGGGGCGACTAATGAAAAACTGTTTTTT. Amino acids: CASRGFGATNEKLFF.

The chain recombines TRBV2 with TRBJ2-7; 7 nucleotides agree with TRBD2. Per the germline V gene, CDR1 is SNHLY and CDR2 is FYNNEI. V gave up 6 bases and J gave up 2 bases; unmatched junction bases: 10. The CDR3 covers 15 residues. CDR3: CASSPVAGRPYEQYF. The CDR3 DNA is TGTGCCAGCAGCCCTGTAGCGGGTCGACCCTACGAGCAGTACTTC.

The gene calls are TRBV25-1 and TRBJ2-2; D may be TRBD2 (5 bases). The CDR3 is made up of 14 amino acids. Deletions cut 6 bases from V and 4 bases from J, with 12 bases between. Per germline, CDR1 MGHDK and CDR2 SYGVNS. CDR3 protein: CASRGYAGTGELFF. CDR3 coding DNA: TGTGCCAGCAGGGGGTATGCGGGCACCGGGGAGCTGTTTTTT. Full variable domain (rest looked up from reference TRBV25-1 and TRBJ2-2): EADIYQTPRYLVIGTGKKITLECSQTMGHDKMYWYQQDPGMELHLIHYSYGVNSTEKGDLSSESTVSRIRTEHFPLTLESARPSHTSQYLCASRGYAGTGELFFGEGSRLTVL.

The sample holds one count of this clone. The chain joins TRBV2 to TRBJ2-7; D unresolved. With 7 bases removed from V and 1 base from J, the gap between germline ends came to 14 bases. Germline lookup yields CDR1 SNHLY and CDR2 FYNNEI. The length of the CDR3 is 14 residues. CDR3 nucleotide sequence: TGTGCCAGCAACCCCGCGCAGGTTTCCTACGAGCAGTACTTC. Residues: CASNPAQVSYEQYF.

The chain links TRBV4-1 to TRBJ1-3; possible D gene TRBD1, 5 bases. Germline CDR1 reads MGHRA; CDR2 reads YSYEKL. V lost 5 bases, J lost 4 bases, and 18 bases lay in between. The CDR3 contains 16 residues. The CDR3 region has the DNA TGCGCCAGCAGCATAACAAGGGGATTTGGCGGAAACACCATATATTTT. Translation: CASSITRGFGGNTIYF.

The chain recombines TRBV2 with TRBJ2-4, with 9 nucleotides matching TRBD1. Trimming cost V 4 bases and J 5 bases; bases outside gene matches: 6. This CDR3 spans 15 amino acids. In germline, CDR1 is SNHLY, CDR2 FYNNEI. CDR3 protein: CASSGTGAVQNIQYF. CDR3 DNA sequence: TGTGCCAGCAGTGGGACAGGGGCCGTACAAAACATTCAGTACTTC.